This TCR beta chain is from a study of graft-versus-host responses after intestinal transplantation. Study-wide context: Multivisceral, liver-intestinal, or isolated intestinal transplants were given to recipients.

Method: immunoSEQ multiplex PCR; TCRdb's copy keeps in-frame clones and lacks some. The profile shows just over 20,000 clones, roughly 89% of them singletons. Study results and caveats: Elevated graft-versus-host to host-versus-graft clonal ratios in allografts were recorded for patients with graft-donor T cell macrochimerism. GvH clones were found in recipient marrow; some appeared first in ileum or blood.

Germline V gene data show CDR1 as MNHNY and CDR2 as SVGAGI (reference sequence). This CDR3 is built from 14 residues. Trimming pared 8 bases from V and 5 bases from J, leaving 17 bases between. Of note for this clone: Antigen specificity is unknown.

The sample here was PBMCs, taken 65 to 70 days after intestinal transplantation. J is TRBJ2-3 and V is TRBV6-6; D is possibly TRBD1 or TRBD2 (7 bases each). The sequence came from a human patient who received an intestinal transplant, so some T cells may come from the graft donor. The chain's CDR3 is CASSRGGAGDTQYF. CDR3 DNA sequence: TGTGCCAGCTCCAGGGGGGGCGCGGGAGATACGCAGTATTTT.